This T cell receptor (beta chain) emerged from a study of T cell repertoires in cytomegalovirus infection. General study findings and limits: There were carriers of CMV plus the relevant HLA, and cumulative public TCR beta family frequency identified them.

The CDR3 spans 15 residues. Trimming left V 7 bases short and J 5 bases short, with 17 bases between. Using its own MiXCR run on the reads, TCRdb lists one record per CDR3 protein. The sample gives around 770,000 distinct CDR3 sequences, almost 30% of which show up once; 13% is in the top ten. Note on this clonotype: The antigen is unknown.

V is TRBV12-3 or TRBV12-4 and J is TRBJ1-4, with a tentative D call TRBD1 (5 bases). Material: cultured CD8+ T cells from PBMCs, obtained from culture after CMV antigen stimulation. The sequence was obtained from a human donor in good health (CMV status not recorded). Some clones in this sample may be carry-over from other donors' samples. Here the CDR3 DNA reads TGTGCCAGCACCCTCCAGGGTGGGCTGAATGAAAAACTGTTTTTT. This codes for CASTLQGGLNEKLFF.